This T cell receptor (beta chain) was identified in a study of human T cells and chemical hapten exposure. Overall study results and limits: PT1 expanded TCR numbers tracked positively with patch test score. While controls formed fewer of them, expanded TCRs formed significantly more large CDR3 similarity clusters.

This clonotype has a handful of counts. Its antigen remains unidentified. Time point reported: patch test 1, 2 weeks after DPC sensitization. Treatment meaning: therapeutic diphenylcyclopropenone sensitization with weekly scalp DPC. Total RNA was extracted from unfractionated whole blood. Germline V gene sequence: CDR1 GTSNPN, CDR2 SVGIG (reference sequence). With V trimmed by 3 bases and J by 6 bases, 7 bases remained unmatched. This CDR3 comprises 14 residues. Attachment of unique molecular identifiers to individual cDNA molecules was performed in the library. Via MiXCR, TCRdb re-called the RACE reads, giving one row per CDR3 protein. Among 180,000 or so distinct CDR3 sequences listed, around 24% were seen once.

The chain uses TRBV30 and TRBJ2-2; 7 bases line up with TRBD2. This material consisted of whole blood, taken in connection with sensitization to the hapten diphenylcyclopropenone (DPC). The receptor was isolated from a woman aged 45-59 years with alopecia areata. Some clones in this sample may be carry-over from other donors' samples. CDR3 sequence: CAWSGLAVSGELFF. CDR3 DNA: TGTGCCTGGAGCGGTCTAGCGGTATCCGGGGAGCTGTTTTTT.